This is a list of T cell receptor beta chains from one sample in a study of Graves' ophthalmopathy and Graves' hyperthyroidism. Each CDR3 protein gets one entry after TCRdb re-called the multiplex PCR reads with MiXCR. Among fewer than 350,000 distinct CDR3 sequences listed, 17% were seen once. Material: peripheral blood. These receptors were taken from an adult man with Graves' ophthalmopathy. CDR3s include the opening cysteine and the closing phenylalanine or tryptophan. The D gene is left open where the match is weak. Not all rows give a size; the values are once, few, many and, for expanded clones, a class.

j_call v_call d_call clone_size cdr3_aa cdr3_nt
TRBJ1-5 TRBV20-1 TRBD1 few CSARSPGTGGISSNQPQHF TGCAGTGCTAGATCTCCGGGGACAGGGGGAATTAGTAGCAATCAGCCCCAGCATTTT
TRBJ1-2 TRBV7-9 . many CASSLAGKEGSNGYTF TGTGCCAGCAGCTTAGCGGGGAAAGAGGGGAGTAACGGCTACACCTTC
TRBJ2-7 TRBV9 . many CASSVGLLAGGHEQYF TGTGCCAGCAGCGTAGGTTTGTTAGCAGGTGGCCACGAGCAGTACTTC
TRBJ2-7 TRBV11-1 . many CASEETYEQYF TGTGCCAGCGAAGAAACCTACGAGCAGTACTTC
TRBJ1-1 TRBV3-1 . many CASSRAEGTLGAFF TGTGCCAGCAGCCGGGCAGAGGGAACCTTGGGAGCTTTCTTT
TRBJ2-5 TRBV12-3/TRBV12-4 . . CASSYSGGETQYF TGTGCCAGCTCCTACAGTGGGGGAGAGACCCAGTACTTC
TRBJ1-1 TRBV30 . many CAWTGGNTEAFF TGTGCCTGGACAGGAGGTAACACTGAAGCTTTCTTT
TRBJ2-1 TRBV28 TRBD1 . CASRGTGDNEQFF TGTGCCAGCAGGGGGACAGGGGACAATGAGCAGTTCTTC
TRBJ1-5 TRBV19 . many CASSMGPTQHF TGTGCCAGTAGTATGGGCCCGACCCAGCATTTT
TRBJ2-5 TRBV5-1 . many CASSRGTQPGKETQYF TGCGCCAGCAGTCGTGGGACCCAGCCCGGGAAAGAGACCCAGTACTTC
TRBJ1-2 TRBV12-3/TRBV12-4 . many CASSLQFGGYTF TGTGCCAGCAGTTTACAGTTTGGAGGCTACACCTTC
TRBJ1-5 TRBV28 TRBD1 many CASTVVRTGGNQPQHF TGTGCCAGCACCGTGGTCCGGACAGGGGGCAATCAGCCCCAGCATTTT
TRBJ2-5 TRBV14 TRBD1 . CASRHDRVQETQYF TGTGCCAGCAGACATGACAGGGTTCAAGAGACACAGTACTTC
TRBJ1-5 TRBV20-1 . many CSASDDSSNQPQHF TGCAGTGCTAGCGACGACTCTAGCAATCAGCCCCAGCATTTT
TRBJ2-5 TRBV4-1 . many CASSQDHFETQETQYF TGCGCCAGCAGCCAAGACCACTTTGAGACCCAAGAGACCCAGTACTTC
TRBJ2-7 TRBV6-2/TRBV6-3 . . CASSSHRTNYEQYF TGTGCCAGCAGTTCTCACCGGACGAACTACGAGCAGTACTTC
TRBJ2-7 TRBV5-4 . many CASSWDKYEQYF TGTGCCAGCAGCTGGGACAAGTACGAGCAGTACTTC
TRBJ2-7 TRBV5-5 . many CASSQRRETYEQYF TGTGCCAGCAGCCAACGGAGGGAAACCTACGAGCAGTACTTC
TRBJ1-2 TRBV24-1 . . CATSRTDNYGYTF TGTGCCACCAGTCGGACAGACAACTATGGCTACACCTTC
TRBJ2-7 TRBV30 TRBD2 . CAWSGAGGLSEEQYF TGTGCCTGGAGCGGAGCGGGAGGGTTATCAGAAGAGCAGTACTTC
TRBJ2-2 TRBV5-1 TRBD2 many CASSLEGLASVELFF TGCGCCAGCAGCTTGGAAGGACTAGCGTCGGTGGAGCTGTTTTTT
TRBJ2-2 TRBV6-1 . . CASSEAWAVNTGELFF TGTGCCAGCAGTGAAGCATGGGCAGTGAACACCGGGGAGCTGTTTTTT